This T cell receptor (beta chain) originates from a study of monozygotic twins with inflammatory bowel disease. TCRdb reanalyzed the 5' RACE reads and collapses them to one entry per CDR3 protein, without DNA. This table lists around 190,000 distinct CDR3 sequences. The CDR3 sequence is 15 residues long. Germline V lookup: CDR1 SGHTA, CDR2 FQGNSA. The clonotype originates from a human donor with ulcerative colitis or Crohn's disease, or a healthy co-twin of an affected twin (not recorded which). The sample taken for sequencing was blood. The V and J genes are TRBV7-2 and TRBJ1-2; lacking DNA, the TRBD1 call made by TCRdb goes unchecked. CDR3: CASSLLVGGYYGYTF.